This entry features one TCR beta chain sequence. An end of the junction does not agree with germline; a read error may underlie this. CDR1 and CDR2 from the germline V gene are SGHAT and FQDESV (reference sequence). The CDR3 spans 13 residues. This record comes from a study of blood T cell repertoires in COVID-19. The wider study: T cells, B-cell-depleted T cells, or PBMCs provided the cDNA or gDNA that served as material.

Per the authors' pipeline: Nucleated cell number was recorded as an estimate derived from reference gene primer amplification. TCRdb's table, derived via immunoSEQ multiplex PCR, lists solely in-frame clones and lacks some. Clone size and the V and J calls come from that table; the DNA yielded D and trimming. There are roughly 260,000 clones in the sample; 82% occur only once, and approximately 4.5% lies in the top ten. The receptor comes from a woman aged 70 to 79 with acute or convalescent COVID-19. The chain carries TRBV11-1 and TRBJ1-4; D possibly corresponds to TRBD1 (5 bases). The sequenced sample consisted of peripheral blood. The CDR3 coding sequence is TGTGCCAGCAGCGAGAATCAGGGCCCCTCGGTGGAATTT. Translated, it gives CASSENQGPSVEF.